The clone carrying this T cell receptor (beta chain) came up many times. A second PCR, run for about 7 to 11 cycles, used a sample-barcoded 5' primer plus a J-beta primer mix. TCRdb redid the calling of the 5' RACE reads with MiXCR, one entry per CDR3 protein. This table holds under 2 million distinct CDR3 sequences, 30% to 40% found once. This entry is derived from a study of blood T cells in healthy people across ages. V was pared by 0 bases and J by 5 bases, with 13 bases between. Germline V gene sequence: CDR1 SQVTM, CDR2 ANQGSEA. CDR3 length: 14 amino acids. The TCR originated in a woman in her twenties or thirties in good health. J is TRBJ1-2 and V is TRBV29-1; D possibly corresponds to TRBD1 (6 bases). Sample: blood. The CDR3 spells CSVEEGLQGYGYTF. CDR3 DNA sequence: TGCAGCGTTGAAGAAGGCTTACAGGGTTATGGCTACACCTTC.